These T cell receptor beta chains were read from a single sample in a study of Graves' ophthalmopathy and Graves' hyperthyroidism. TCRdb re-derived calls from the multiplex PCR reads in MiXCR, one entry per CDR3 protein. The sample consists of 740,000 or so distinct CDR3 sequences, roughly two fifths of them appearing once. Sequenced material: peripheral blood. The receptors were gathered from an adult man with Graves' ophthalmopathy. Both conserved end residues are trimmed from each CDR3. Fields, in order: D gene, V gene, CDR3 protein. D genes are given only for firm matches.

. | TRBV12-3/TRBV12-4 | ASSEKDSGANVLT
. | TRBV10-3 | AISDRDVKHSPLH
. | TRBV6-1 | ASSEKGGNDGYTIY
TRBD1 | TRBV12-3/TRBV12-4 | ASRKDRGLEAF
TRBD1 | TRBV20-1 | SAIRPGQANNQPQH
TRBD1 | TRBV20-1 | SARGDSRLREQY
. | TRBV20-1 | RADEGQWEQY
. | TRBV20-1 | SGRGLTSYT
TRBD1 | TRBV7-2 | ASSHPWGDRDYGYT
. | TRBV10-1 | ASSDTYPQGGSGANVLT
TRBD1 | TRBV19 | ASRTGSASNQPQH
. | TRBV2 | ASSEGSGREPQH